This section outlines one T cell receptor (beta chain) sequence together with its context. As processed by the authors: Amplified reference gene primers provided the basis for estimating nucleated cell counts. Produced via immunoSEQ multiplex PCR; TCRdb's table is partial and in-frame only. V and J calls and clone size are those listed in that table; D and trimming were worked out from the DNA. The repertoire includes fewer than 500,000 clones, around 90% of them detected once, and more than 0.7% sits in the top ten. Germline V gene sequence: CDR1 LNHDA, CDR2 SQIVND (reference sequence). CDR3 size: 13 residues. The V and J ends lost 4 bases and 5 bases respectively, with 11 bases between them. This sample is drawn from a study of blood T cell repertoires in COVID-19. Study details: Sites in the United States, Italy and Spain provided acute and convalescent COVID-19 samples.

The V call is TRBV19, the J call TRBJ2-5; D not certain. This receptor was obtained from a man aged 18 to 35 with COVID-19, enrolled during active disease. The sequenced sample consisted of peripheral blood. CDR3 in amino acids: CASSKRGGETQYF. CDR3 nucleotide sequence: TGTGCCAGTAGTAAGAGAGGTGGGGAGACCCAGTACTTC.